The next 20 T cell receptor beta chains were all read from a single sample in a study of blood T cell repertoires in COVID-19. Profiling relied on immunoSEQ multiplex PCR, and the TCRdb table lists in-frame clones only, not all of them. The data hold a few hundred thousand clones, with approximately 88% observed a single time. The specimen was PBMCs or T cells enriched from blood (not recorded which). Receptors were obtained from a woman aged 18-35 years who had recovered from COVID-19.

The chain combines TRBV28 with TRBJ1-4; D not certain. Deletions cut 8 bases from V and 5 bases from J, with 12 bases between. The CDR3 sequence is 13 residues long. The germline CDR1 and CDR2 sequences are MDHEN and SYDVKM. CDR3 bases: TGTGCCAGCGTTAGCGGCCTGAATGAAAAACTGTTTTTT. This translates into CASVSGLNEKLFF.

The chain has TRBV18 and TRBJ2-1; 8 nucleotides agree with TRBD2. CDR1 is KGHSH, CDR2 LQKENI, per germline. V shed 7 bases and J 4 bases; nucleotides not matched to a gene: 6. There are 14 residues in the CDR3. The CDR3, as DNA: TGTGCCAGCTGGAGCGGGGGAAGATACAATGAGCAGTTCTTC. Residues: CASWSGGRYNEQFF. The whole variable domain, remainder taken from reference TRBV18 and TRBJ2-1, is NAGVMQNPRHLVRRRGQEARLRCSPMKGHSHVYWYRQLPEEGLKFMVYLQKENIIDESGMPKERFSAEFPKEGPSILRIQQVVRGDSAAYFCASWSGGRYNEQFFGPGTRLTVL.

The chain links TRBV19 to TRBJ1-4; D ambiguous. With 1 base removed from V and 7 bases from J, the gap between germline ends came to 13 bases. Germline CDR1 and CDR2: LNHDA and SQIVND (reference sequence). This CDR3 contains 15 residues. The CDR3 loop is CASSIVGRGGEKLFF. The CDR3 DNA reads as TGTGCCAGTAGTATAGTGGGGAGAGGAGGTGAAAAACTGTTTTTT.

The chain combines TRBV7-2 with TRBJ1-2, with 8 bases that match TRBD1. The V segment lost 1 base and the J segment 7 bases; nucleotides outside the gene matches: 5. Germline CDR1 and CDR2: SGHTA and FQGNSA. The CDR3 is 14 amino acids. The CDR3 coding sequence is TGTGCCAGCAGCTTAGGACAGGGGAGTTCTGGCTACACCTTC. It translates to CASSLGQGSSGYTF.

Only a few counts were recorded for this clone. The J gene is TRBJ2-3, the V gene TRBV2; D possibly corresponds to TRBD1 (5 bases). V lost 8 bases and J lost 4, with 10 bases in between. CDR1 is SNHLY, CDR2 FYNNEI, per germline. The CDR3 is 12 amino acids. The CDR3 sequence is CASRGASDTQYF. CDR3 nucleotides: TGTGCCAGCCGTGGGGCATCAGATACGCAGTATTTT.

As DNA, the CDR3 is TGTGCCAGCAGTTCAGAGCCGACAGGGTTTCTGGCAGATACGCAGTATTTT. The encoded protein is CASSSEPTGFLADTQYF. The chain employs TRBV27 and TRBJ2-3; the match to TRBD1 covers 7 bases. CDR1 MNHEY and CDR2 SMNVEV come from the germline V gene (reference sequence). The CDR3 extends over 17 amino acids. V lost 4 bases, J lost 4 bases, and 14 bases stayed unmatched.

A note on this clone: The sample has other DNA sequences that encode this CDR3 too. The chain has TRBV7-2 and TRBJ2-1; TRBD2 matches at 12 bases. Germline V gives CDR1 SGHTA, CDR2 FQGNSA. V lost 4 bases and J lost 6; bases outside the gene matches: 4. The CDR3 consists of 15 residues. CDR3 in DNA: TGTGCCAGCAGCTCCGGACTAGCGGGGTCCAATGAGCAGTTCTTC. This gives the protein CASSSGLAGSNEQFF.

J is TRBJ2-1 and V is TRBV3-1 (or the pseudogene TRBV3-2); 10 bases agree with TRBD2. Trimming took 5 bases from V and 3 from J; bases not matched to a gene: 13. The germline gives CDR1 LGHDT, CDR2 YNNKEL (reference sequence). The CDR3 has 18 amino acids. CDR3 in DNA: TGTGCCAGCAGCGGAGGGACTAGCGAGAACCCCCGCTACAATGAGCAGTTCTTC. Its protein product is CASSGGTSENPRYNEQFF.

The J gene is TRBJ1-2, the V gene TRBV18; 10 bases match TRBD1. CDR1 is KGHSH, CDR2 LQKENI, per germline. The junction had 14 bases not matched to a gene; V was cut back by 3 bases and J by 7 bases. The CDR3 totals 17 residues. The CDR3 coding sequence is TGTGCCAGCTCACCTCAGACCGGGACAGGGGTCAATGGTGGCTACACCTTC. It translates to CASSPQTGTGVNGGYTF.

This chain joins TRBV11-3 and TRBJ2-2; 16 bases line up with TRBD2. The CDR3 totals 17 residues. Germline lookup yields CDR1 SGHNT and CDR2 YENEEA. After removal of 5 bases from V and 4 bases from J, the junction contained 4 bases not matched to a gene. Written as DNA, the CDR3 is TGTGCCAGCAGCAAGGGACTAGCGGGAGGGGGCACCGGGGAGCTGTTTTTT. This gives the protein CASSKGLAGGGTGELFF.

This clone was recorded once. The rearrangement links TRBV5-1 to TRBJ1-1, with TRBD1 matching over 10 bases. Looked up from germline, CDR1 is SGHRS and CDR2 is YFSETQ. The CDR3 has 15 residues. J was trimmed by 3 bases and V by 4 bases; bases with no gene match: 6. The CDR3: CASSPGQGDDTEAFF. The CDR3 coding sequence is TGCGCCAGCAGCCCCGGACAGGGGGATGACACTGAAGCTTTCTTT.

The chain links TRBV28 to TRBJ1-1; TRBD1 agrees at 10 bases. J lost 4 bases, V lost 2 bases, and 4 bases had no gene match. CDR3 length equals 15 residues. Germline V gives CDR1 MDHEN, CDR2 SYDVKM. The CDR3 DNA reads TGTGCCAGCAGTTTACCGCGACAGGGGGCCACTGAAGCTTTCTTT. Translation gives CASSLPRQGATEAFF.

CDR3 sequence reads: CASSQDDEADTQYF. The CDR3 DNA sequence: TGCGCCAGCAGCCAAGATGACGAGGCAGATACGCAGTATTTT. This chain connects TRBV4-3 to TRBJ2-3; D is uncertain. The CDR3 consists of 14 residues. Per the germline V gene, CDR1 is LGHNA and CDR2 is YSLEER. Trimming removed 0 bases from V and 4 bases from J, with 8 bases in between.

V gene TRBV28 combines with J gene TRBJ2-7, with TRBD1 matching 10 bases. Germline loops: CDR1 MDHEN, CDR2 SYDVKM. After removal of 6 bases from V and 4 bases from J, the junction contained 12 bases not matched to a gene. This CDR3 contains 16 residues. The CDR3 DNA is TGTGCCAGCAGCTACGGACAGGGGGGGACGGGATACGAGCAGTACTTC. Translating gives CASSYGQGGTGYEQYF.

V usage is TRBV5-1 and J usage is TRBJ2-4, with TRBD1 matching 9 bases. The V gene's germline CDR1 is SGHRS and CDR2 YFSETQ. Unmatched junction bases numbered 4, after V lost 4 bases and J lost 5 bases. The CDR3 loop spans 14 amino acids. In nucleotides, the CDR3 is TGCGCCAGCAGCCCGGACAGGGGTGAAAACATTCAGTACTTC. Its protein product is CASSPDRGENIQYF.

V is TRBV28 and J is TRBJ1-2; D is unclear. Trimming stripped 8 bases from V and 4 bases from J, with 14 bases between. CDR3 length: 13 residues. Germline V CDR1 and CDR2: MDHEN, SYDVKM. Here the CDR3 DNA reads TGTGCCAGCTGGGGAGGGAGCTCCTATGGCTACACCTTC. This codes for CASWGGSSYGYTF.

The rearrangement joins TRBV5-4 to TRBJ2-3; D is unresolved. V was cut by 2 bases and J by 1 base, with 11 bases left in between. The CDR3 is 15 residues long. Germline V lookup: CDR1 SGHNT, CDR2 YYREEE (reference sequence). The CDR3 reads CASSFNLRGTDTQYF. DNA of the CDR3: TGTGCCAGCAGCTTTAATTTACGGGGCACAGATACGCAGTATTTT.

A note on this clone: One end of the junction varies from germline; a read error may be responsible. The chain recombines TRBV2 with TRBJ2-5, with 10 bases that match TRBD1. This CDR3 comprises 17 residues. Germline V gene data show CDR1 as SNHLY and CDR2 as FYNNEI. CDR3 in DNA: TGTGCCAGCAGTGATCTTCAACCCCATTCCCACGGGACAGGGGCCGACTTC. As protein: CASSDLQPHSHGTGADF.

CDR3 nucleotide sequence: TGTGCCAGCTCACTGGGGGGACAGGGGGCAGACTACGAGCAGTACTTC. Its protein product is CASSLGGQGADYEQYF. V and J are TRBV18 and TRBJ2-7, with TRBD1 identical over 12 bases. The CDR3 sequence is 16 residues long. From germline, CDR1 is KGHSH and CDR2 LQKENI. V lost 4 bases, J lost 3 bases, and 7 bases stayed unmatched. The full variable domain, with the rest looked up from reference TRBV18 and TRBJ2-7, is NAGVMQNPRHLVRRRGQEARLRCSPMKGHSHVYWYRQLPEEGLKFMVYLQKENIIDESGMPKERFSAEFPKEGPSILRIQQVVRGDSAAYFCASSLGGQGADYEQYFGPGTRLTVT.

The CDR3 here is CASSTGDEAFF. Written as DNA, the CDR3 is TGTGCCAGCAGTACAGGGGACGAAGCTTTCTTT. V gene TRBV2 combines with J gene TRBJ1-1, with 7 bases fitting TRBD1. The trim removed 5 bases at V and 8 bases at J, leaving 2 bases unmatched. Germline V gene lookup returns CDR1 SNHLY and CDR2 FYNNEI. There are 11 residues in the CDR3.